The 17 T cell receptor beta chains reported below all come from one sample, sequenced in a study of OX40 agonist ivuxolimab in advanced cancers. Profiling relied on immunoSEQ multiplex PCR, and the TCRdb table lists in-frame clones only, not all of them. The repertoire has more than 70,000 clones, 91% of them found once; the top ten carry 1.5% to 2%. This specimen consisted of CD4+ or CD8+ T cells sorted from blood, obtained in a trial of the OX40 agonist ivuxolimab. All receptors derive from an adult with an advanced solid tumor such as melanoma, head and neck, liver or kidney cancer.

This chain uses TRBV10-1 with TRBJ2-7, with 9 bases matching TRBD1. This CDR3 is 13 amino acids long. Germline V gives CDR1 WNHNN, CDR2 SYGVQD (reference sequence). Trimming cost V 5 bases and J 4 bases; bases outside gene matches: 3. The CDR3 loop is CASSRGQGYEQYF. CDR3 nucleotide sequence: TGCGCCAGCAGTCGAGGACAGGGGTACGAGCAGTACTTC.

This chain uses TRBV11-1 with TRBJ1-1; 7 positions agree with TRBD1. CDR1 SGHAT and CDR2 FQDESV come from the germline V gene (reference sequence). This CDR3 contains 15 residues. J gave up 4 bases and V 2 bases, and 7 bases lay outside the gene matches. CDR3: CASSLSGTARTEAFF. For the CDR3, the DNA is TGTGCCAGCAGCTTATCCGGGACAGCCCGCACTGAAGCTTTCTTT.

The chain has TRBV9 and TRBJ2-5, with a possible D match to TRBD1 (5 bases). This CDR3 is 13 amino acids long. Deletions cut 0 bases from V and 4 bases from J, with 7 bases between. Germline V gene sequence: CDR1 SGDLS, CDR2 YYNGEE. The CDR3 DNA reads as TGTGCCAGCAGCGTAGGGCAGGGAGAGACCCAGTACTTC. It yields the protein CASSVGQGETQYF.

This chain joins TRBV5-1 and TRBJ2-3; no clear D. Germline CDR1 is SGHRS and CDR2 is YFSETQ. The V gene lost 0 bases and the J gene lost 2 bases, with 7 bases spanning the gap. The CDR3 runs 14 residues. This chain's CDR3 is CASSLGAPTDTQYF. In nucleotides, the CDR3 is TGCGCCAGCAGCTTGGGTGCCCCCACAGATACGCAGTATTTT.

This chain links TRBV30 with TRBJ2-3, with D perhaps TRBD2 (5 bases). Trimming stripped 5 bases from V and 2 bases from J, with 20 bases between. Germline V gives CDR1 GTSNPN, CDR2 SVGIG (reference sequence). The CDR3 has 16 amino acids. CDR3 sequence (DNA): TGTGCCTGGGGAGCCCGATTGGACTGGTACACAGATACGCAGTATTTT. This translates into CAWGARLDWYTDTQYF.

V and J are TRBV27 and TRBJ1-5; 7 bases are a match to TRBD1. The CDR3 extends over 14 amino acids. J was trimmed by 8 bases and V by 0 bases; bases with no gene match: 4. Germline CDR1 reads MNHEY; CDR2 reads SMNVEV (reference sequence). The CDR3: CASSLSGGFEPQHF. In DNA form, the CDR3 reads TGTGCCAGCAGTTTATCAGGGGGCTTTGAGCCCCAGCATTTT.

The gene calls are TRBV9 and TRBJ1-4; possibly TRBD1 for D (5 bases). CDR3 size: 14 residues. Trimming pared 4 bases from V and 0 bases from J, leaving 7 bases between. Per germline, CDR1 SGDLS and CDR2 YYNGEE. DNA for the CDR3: TGTGCCAGCAGCCCGACAGCAACTAATGAAAAACTGTTTTTT. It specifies CASSPTATNEKLFF.

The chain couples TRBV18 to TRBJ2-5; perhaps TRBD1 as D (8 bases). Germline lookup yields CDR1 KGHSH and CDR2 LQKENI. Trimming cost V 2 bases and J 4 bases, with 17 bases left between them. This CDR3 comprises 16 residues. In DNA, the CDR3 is TGTGCCAGCTCACCAACCGGACAGGGAGGGAGAGAGACCCAGTACTTC. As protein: CASSPTGQGGRETQYF.

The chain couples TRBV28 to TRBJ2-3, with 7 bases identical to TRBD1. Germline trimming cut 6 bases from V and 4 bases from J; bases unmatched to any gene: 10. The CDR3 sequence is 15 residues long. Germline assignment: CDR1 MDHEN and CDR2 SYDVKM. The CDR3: CASRLQGSKADTQYF. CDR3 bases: TGTGCCAGCAGGTTACAGGGGAGTAAGGCAGATACGCAGTATTTT. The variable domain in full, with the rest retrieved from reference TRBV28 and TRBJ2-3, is DVKVTQSSRYLVKRTGEKVFLECVQDMDHENMFWYRQDPGLGLRLIYFSYDVKMKEKGDIPEGYSVSREKKERFSLILESASTNQTSMYLCASRLQGSKADTQYFGPGTRLTVL.

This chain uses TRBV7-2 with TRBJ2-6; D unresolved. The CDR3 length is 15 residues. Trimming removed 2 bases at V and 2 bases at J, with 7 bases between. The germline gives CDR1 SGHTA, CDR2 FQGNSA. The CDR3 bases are TGTGCCAGCAGCTTATATTTACCTGGGGCCAACGTCCTGACTTTC. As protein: CASSLYLPGANVLTF.

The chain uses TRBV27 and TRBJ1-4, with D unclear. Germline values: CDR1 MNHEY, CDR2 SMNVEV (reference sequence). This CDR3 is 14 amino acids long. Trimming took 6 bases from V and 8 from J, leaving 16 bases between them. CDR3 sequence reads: CASRPGLRGEKLFF. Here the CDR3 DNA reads TGTGCCAGCAGACCGGGCCTCAGAGGGGAAAAACTGTTTTTT.

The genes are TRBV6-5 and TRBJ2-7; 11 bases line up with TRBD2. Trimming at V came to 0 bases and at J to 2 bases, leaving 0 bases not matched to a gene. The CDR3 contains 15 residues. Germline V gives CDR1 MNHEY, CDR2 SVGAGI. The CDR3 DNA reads TGTGCCAGCAGTTACTCACTAGCGGGGGCCTACGAGCAGTACTTC. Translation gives CASSYSLAGAYEQYF.

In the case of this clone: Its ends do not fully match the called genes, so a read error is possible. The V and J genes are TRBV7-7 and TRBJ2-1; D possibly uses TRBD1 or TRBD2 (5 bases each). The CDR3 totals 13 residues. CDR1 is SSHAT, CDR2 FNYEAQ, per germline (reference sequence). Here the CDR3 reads CASSQGRAGEQFF. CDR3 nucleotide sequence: TGTGCTAGCAGCCAAGGCAGGGCGGGTGAGCAGTTCTTC.

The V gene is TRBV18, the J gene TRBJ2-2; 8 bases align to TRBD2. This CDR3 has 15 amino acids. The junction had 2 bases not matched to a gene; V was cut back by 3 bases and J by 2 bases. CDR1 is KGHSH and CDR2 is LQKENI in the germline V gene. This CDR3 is CASSPGLANTGELFF. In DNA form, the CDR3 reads TGTGCCAGCTCACCTGGACTAGCCAACACCGGGGAGCTGTTTTTT.

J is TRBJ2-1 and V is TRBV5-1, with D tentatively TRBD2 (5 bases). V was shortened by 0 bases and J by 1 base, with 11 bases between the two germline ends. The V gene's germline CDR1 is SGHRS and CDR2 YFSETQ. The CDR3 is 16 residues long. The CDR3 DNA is TGCGCCAGCAGCTTGGGAGGAGGAATTTCCTACAATGAGCAGTTCTTC. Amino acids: CASSLGGGISYNEQFF.

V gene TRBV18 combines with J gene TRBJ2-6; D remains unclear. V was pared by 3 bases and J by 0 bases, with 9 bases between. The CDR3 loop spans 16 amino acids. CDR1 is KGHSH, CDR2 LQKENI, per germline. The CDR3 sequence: CASSPLTLSGANVLTF. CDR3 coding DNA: TGTGCCAGCTCACCGCTGACGCTCTCTGGGGCCAACGTCCTGACTTTC.

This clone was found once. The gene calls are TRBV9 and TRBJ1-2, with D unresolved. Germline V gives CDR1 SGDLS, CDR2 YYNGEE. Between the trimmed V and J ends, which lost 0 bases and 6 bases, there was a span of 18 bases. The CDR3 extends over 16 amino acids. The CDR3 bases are TGTGCCAGCAGCGTAGATGTCGGAAAGGATATTCATGGCTACACCTTC. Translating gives CASSVDVGKDIHGYTF.